This is a list of T cell receptor beta chains from one sample in a study of blood T cells in healthy people across ages. TCRdb re-analysed the 5' RACE reads in MiXCR, keeping a single row per CDR3 protein. The sample has hundreds of thousands of distinct CDR3 sequences; 25% to 30% are singletons. The material sequenced was blood. Receptor source: a woman older than 75 in good health. The CDR3 runs from the conserved cysteine through the conserved F or W. The D gene is left open where the match is weak. Part of the rows lack a size; the others show once, few, many or a class for expanded clones.

clone size	D gene	V gene	J gene	CDR3 DNA	CDR3 protein
many	NA	TRBV2	TRBJ2-5	TGTGCCAGCAGGGGTCACGGGACGCTTACCCGAGCAGGAGAGACCCAGTACTTC	CASRGHGTLTRAGETQYF
NA	TRBD1	TRBV6-1	TRBJ1-5	TGTGCCAGCATAGACAGGGGGCTCATCAAGCCCCAGCATTTT	CASIDRGLIKPQHF
many	NA	TRBV7-9	TRBJ1-1	TGTGCCAGCAGCTTATGGGAGGGGATAACGAACACTGAAGCTTTCTTT	CASSLWEGITNTEAFF
many	NA	TRBV5-5	TRBJ1-5	TGTGCCAGCAGCTTTACCCCCCCAGGGGCGGGGAGCAATCAGCCCCAGCATTTT	CASSFTPPGAGSNQPQHF
many	NA	TRBV7-9	TRBJ2-1	TGTGCCAGCAGCGCCAAGTCGACGTACAATGAGCAGTTCTTC	CASSAKSTYNEQFF
NA	NA	TRBV25-1	TRBJ1-2	TGTGCCAGCAGGGAATTGGGGTTGGCAGGCGGCTACACCTTC	CASRELGLAGGYTF
few	NA	TRBV5-1	TRBJ1-1	TGCGCCAGCAGCCCGAGGACGTCCCGTGGGACTGAAGCTTTCTTT	CASSPRTSRGTEAFF
NA	TRBD2	TRBV20-1	TRBJ2-3	TGCAGTGCAAGGACCACTAGCGAGAGGGAAACAGATACGCAGTATTTT	CSARTTSERETDTQYF
many	TRBD1	TRBV7-2	TRBJ1-5	TGTGCCAGCAGCCGCGTAGGACAGGGGTTGGGTAGCAATCAGCCCCAGCATTTT	CASSRVGQGLGSNQPQHF
many	NA	TRBV3-1	TRBJ1-2	TGTGCCAGCAGCCATTTCGGCGGACAGTACGGCTACACCTTC	CASSHFGGQYGYTF
few	NA	TRBV24-1	TRBJ1-1	TGTGCCACCAGTGATTTACGGAGGTCTGCGATGAACACTGAAGCTTTCTTT	CATSDLRRSAMNTEAFF
many	NA	TRBV28	TRBJ2-3	TGTGCCAGCAGCGAAAGAACGATATCAGATACGCAGTATTTT	CASSERTISDTQYF
many	NA	TRBV5-1	TRBJ2-5	TGCGCCAGCAGCTTGAGCGCCGGGACACTGCAAGAGACCCAGTACTTC	CASSLSAGTLQETQYF
many	TRBD2	TRBV6-2/TRBV6-3	TRBJ2-5	TGTGCCAGCAGGCACCGGGGGACTAGCGGGGGCGCGGGTTTCGGGACCCAGTACTTC	CASRHRGTSGGAGFGTQYF
NA	NA	TRBV3-1	TRBJ1-1	TGTGCCAGCAGCCCGGGCCTGGGGAACACTGAAGCTTTCTTT	CASSPGLGNTEAFF
many	TRBD2	TRBV6-5	TRBJ2-3	TGTGCCAGTATTCAGCGGGGGGCCCCTACAGATACGCAGTATTTT	CASIQRGAPTDTQYF
many	NA	TRBV5-1	TRBJ2-1	TGCGCCAGCAGCTTGGGGAGCCGACAGAACAATGAGCAGTTCTTC	CASSLGSRQNNEQFF
many	TRBD1	TRBV15	TRBJ1-2	TGTGCCACCAGGAGAGACCCATCGGACAGGGCAGAAGGCTACACCTTC	CATRRDPSDRAEGYTF
NA	NA	TRBV19	TRBJ2-7	TGTGCCAGTAGTAACGGGCAGAGGATATACGAGCAGTACTTC	CASSNGQRIYEQYF
few	NA	TRBV7-3	TRBJ1-3	TGTGCCAGCAGCCCGGACCTGGCTGGAAACACCATATATTTT	CASSPDLAGNTIYF
NA	NA	TRBV12-3/TRBV12-4	TRBJ1-4	TGTGCCAGCAGTTTATATAGTGAAAACCTGTTTTTT	CASSLYSENLFF
NA	NA	TRBV5-1	TRBJ1-5	TGCGCCAGCAGCTTGGCGGAAGGGGTTCAGCCCCAGCATTTT	CASSLAEGVQPQHF
NA	NA	TRBV19	TRBJ1-5	TGTGCCAGGAGTAGCGCAGGCAATCAGCCCCAGCATTTT	CARSSAGNQPQHF
NA	TRBD2	TRBV7-2	TRBJ2-1	TGTGCCAGCAGCCCAGGACTAGCCTTTGAGCAGTTCTTC	CASSPGLAFEQFF
NA	NA	TRBV11-2	TRBJ1-1	TGTGCCAGCAGCCTTACAGGGAAATCTGAAGCTTTCTTT	CASSLTGKSEAFF
many	NA	TRBV7-6	TRBJ2-3	TGTGCCAGCAGCCGTATCTGGGCTAGTGGTTCGTTCGATACGCAGTATTTT	CASSRIWASGSFDTQYF
NA	NA	TRBV6-2/TRBV6-3	TRBJ1-5	TGTGCCGGCAGTTACTCGAACATTGGCAATCAGCCCCAGCATTTT	CAGSYSNIGNQPQHF
many	TRBD2	TRBV9	TRBJ2-3	TGTGCCAGCAGCGTATCTAGCGGGAACACAGATACGCAGTATTTT	CASSVSSGNTDTQYF
many	NA	TRBV2	TRBJ2-2	TGTGCCAGCAGGACCGAAGGCACGACCGGGGAGCTGTTTTTT	CASRTEGTTGELFF
many	NA	TRBV7-3	TRBJ2-2	TGTGCCAGCAGCTTATCAGGCACCGGGGAGCTGTTTTTT	CASSLSGTGELFF
many	NA	TRBV9	TRBJ2-5	TGTGCCAGCAGCGTAGACTTTCAGGGGGAGACCCAGTACTTC	CASSVDFQGETQYF
few	TRBD1	TRBV20-1	TRBJ1-5	TGCAGTGCTAGCGTAGGGGGCCCCCTCTATAGCAATCAGCCCCAGCATTTT	CSASVGGPLYSNQPQHF
NA	NA	TRBV20-1	TRBJ1-5	TGCAGTGCTAGGCCTCCGGGACTGGACAATCAGCCCCAGCATTTT	CSARPPGLDNQPQHF
NA	TRBD2	TRBV4-3	TRBJ2-1	TGCGCCAGCAGCCAAGTAATTCAGCGGGAGTTTGACAATGAGCAGTTCTTC	CASSQVIQREFDNEQFF
NA	NA	TRBV20-1	TRBJ1-2	TGCAGTGCTGGAGTAGGTGTAGGGGTGACCTATGGCTACACCTTC	CSAGVGVGVTYGYTF
few	TRBD1	TRBV6-2/TRBV6-3	TRBJ1-2	TGTGCCAGCAGTTACGCCGGGACAGGGAATGGCTACACCTTC	CASSYAGTGNGYTF
many	NA	TRBV7-3	TRBJ1-5	TGTGCCAGCAGCAGTCCGCAAATTAGGCATTTT	CASSSPQIRHF
many	NA	TRBV6-1	TRBJ2-6	TGTGCCAGCAGAGTAGGACCGTACTCTGGGGCCAACGTCCTGACTTTC	CASRVGPYSGANVLTF
many	NA	TRBV7-9	TRBJ2-6	TGTGCCAGCAGCTTGTTGAGCTCTGGGGCCAACGTCCTGACTTTC	CASSLLSSGANVLTF
few	NA	TRBV6-5	TRBJ2-3	TGTGCCAGCAGTCGCGATAGCGGTTCTAGCACAGATACGCAGTATTTT	CASSRDSGSSTDTQYF
NA	TRBD1	TRBV2	TRBJ2-6	TGTGCCAGCAGTGAAATGGGGACAGCTGGGGCCGACGTCCTGACTTTC	CASSEMGTAGADVLTF
many	NA	TRBV4-3	TRBJ2-7	TGCGCCAGCAGCCAGGGTTTTCCCTCCTACGAGCAGTACTTC	CASSQGFPSYEQYF
NA	NA	TRBV29-1	TRBJ1-4	TGCAGCGGAAAAGCGGGGTTTCGGGAAAAACTGTTTTTT	CSGKAGFREKLFF
many	NA	TRBV20-1	TRBJ2-7	TGCAGTGCTAGAGATCGTGACCGGCCAGGGGCAGCGCAGTACTTC	CSARDRDRPGAAQYF
few	NA	TRBV24-1	TRBJ2-1	TGTGCCACCAGTGGGTCTAGCCCCAATGAGCAGTTCTTC	CATSGSSPNEQFF
few	NA	TRBV7-8	TRBJ1-1	TGTGCCAGCAGCTTACCGTTCGGGGAAACAATGAACACTGAAGCTTTCTTT	CASSLPFGETMNTEAFF
many	NA	TRBV6-5	TRBJ2-7	TGTGCCAGCAGTCCTGATTGGTACGAGCAGTACTTC	CASSPDWYEQYF
many	TRBD2	TRBV18	TRBJ2-3	TGTGCCAGCTCACCAGGCGGGGGGGCCTTTGATACGCAGTATTTT	CASSPGGGAFDTQYF
many	NA	TRBV6-5	TRBJ2-6	TGTGCCAGCAGTCACAATAGGGACGCTGGGGCCAACGTCCTGACTTTC	CASSHNRDAGANVLTF
once	NA	TRBV11-1	TRBJ1-1	TGTGCCAGCAGCCCTAGTAGCCAGGGGTGCACTGAAGCTTTCTTT	CASSPSSQGCTEAFF
many	NA	TRBV29-1	TRBJ1-1	TGCAGCGTGCGGAAGGGGGGGAATGCTTTCTTT	CSVRKGGNAFF
NA	TRBD1	TRBV2	TRBJ2-7	TGTGCCAGCAGCAGAGGGACAGGGGTTCCCTACGAGCAGTACTTC	CASSRGTGVPYEQYF
many	TRBD2	TRBV12-3/TRBV12-4	TRBJ2-1	TGTGCCAGCAGCCACTGGACTAGCGGGGGGGATAATGAGCAGTTCTTC	CASSHWTSGGDNEQFF
few	NA	TRBV6-5	TRBJ2-2	TGTGCCAGCAGTTACGTACAGGGTTCCGGGGAGCTGTTTTTT	CASSYVQGSGELFF
NA	NA	TRBV10-2	TRBJ2-2	TGCGCCAGCAGTGAGTCGGGGGGCCCCCCTCGTGTGGAGCGGTTTTTT	CASSESGGPPRVERFF